This T cell receptor (beta chain) originates from a study of cytomegalovirus exposure and HLA in healthy donors. Germline CDR1 is SEHNR and CDR2 is FQNEAQ (reference sequence). Unmatched junction bases numbered 6, after V lost 1 base and J lost 0 bases. This CDR3 is 17 amino acids long. Primers included in the PCR were 60 Vbeta and 13 Jbeta primers. The assay was immunoSEQ multiplex PCR, and TCRdb's table has in-frame clones only and misses some. The sample includes tens of thousands of clones, 67% of them seen just once. The sample comprised PBMCs. The V call is TRBV7-9, the J call TRBJ2-1, with TRBD2 identical over 7 bases. The receptor comes from a man in his thirties or forties in good health and CMV-seronegative. In DNA, the CDR3 is TGTGCCAGCAGCTTAGGGTTCGGGGGGTACTCCTACAATGAGCAGTTCTTC. Translated, it gives CASSLGFGGYSYNEQFF.